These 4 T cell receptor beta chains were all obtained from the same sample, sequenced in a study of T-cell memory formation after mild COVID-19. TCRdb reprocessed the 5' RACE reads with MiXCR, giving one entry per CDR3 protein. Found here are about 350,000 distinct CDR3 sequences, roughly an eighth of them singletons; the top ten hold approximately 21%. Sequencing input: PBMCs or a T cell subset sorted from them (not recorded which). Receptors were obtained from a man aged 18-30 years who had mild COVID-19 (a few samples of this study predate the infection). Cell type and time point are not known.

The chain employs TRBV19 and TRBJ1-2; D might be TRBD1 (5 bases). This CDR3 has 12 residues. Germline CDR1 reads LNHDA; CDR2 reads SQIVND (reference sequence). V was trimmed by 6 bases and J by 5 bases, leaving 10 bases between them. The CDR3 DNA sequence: TGTGCCAGTAGCAGGGTCCCATATGGCTACACCTTC. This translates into CASSRVPYGYTF.

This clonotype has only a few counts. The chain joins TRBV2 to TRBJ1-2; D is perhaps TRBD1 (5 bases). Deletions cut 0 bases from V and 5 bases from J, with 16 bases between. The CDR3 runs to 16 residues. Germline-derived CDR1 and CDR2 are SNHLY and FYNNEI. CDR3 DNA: TGTGCCAGCAGTGAAGCAGGGCAGGGTGGATCGTATGGCTACACCTTC. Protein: CASSEAGQGGSYGYTF. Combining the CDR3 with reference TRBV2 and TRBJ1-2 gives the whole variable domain EPEVTQTPSHQVTQMGQEVILRCVPISNHLYFYWYRQILGQKVEFLVSFYNNEISEKSEIFDDQFSVERPDGSNFTLKIRSTKLEDSAMYFCASSEAGQGGSYGYTFGSGTRLTVV.

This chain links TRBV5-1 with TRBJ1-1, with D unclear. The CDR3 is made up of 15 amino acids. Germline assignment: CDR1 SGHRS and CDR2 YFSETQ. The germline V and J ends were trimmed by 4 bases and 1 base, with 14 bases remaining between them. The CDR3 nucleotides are TGCGCCAGCAGCCGGGGAGGCGGGCAGAACACTGAAGCTTTCTTT. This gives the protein CASSRGGGQNTEAFF.

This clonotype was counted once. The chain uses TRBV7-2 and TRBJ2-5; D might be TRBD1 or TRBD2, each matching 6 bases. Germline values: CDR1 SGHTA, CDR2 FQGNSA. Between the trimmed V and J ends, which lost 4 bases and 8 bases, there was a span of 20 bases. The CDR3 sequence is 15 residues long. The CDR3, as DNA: TGTGCCAGCAGCTCCTCCGGGGGCCGCGGGGAAACCCAGTACTTC. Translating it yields CASSSSGGRGETQYF. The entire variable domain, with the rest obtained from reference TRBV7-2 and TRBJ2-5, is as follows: GAGVSQSPSNKVTEKGKDVELRCDPISGHTALYWYRQSLGQGLEFLIYFQGNSAPDKSGLPSDRFSAERTGGSVSTLTIQRTQQEDSAVYLCASSSSGGRGETQYFGPGTRLLVL.